This T cell receptor beta chain was profiled in a study of T-cell reconstitution after alpha-beta-depleted transplantation in children. The germline CDR1 and CDR2 sequences are SGHRS and YFSETQ. There are 14 residues in the CDR3. Deletions cut 4 bases from V and 7 bases from J, with 17 bases between. The TCRbeta library incorporated unique molecular identifiers. One entry per CDR3 protein results from TCRdb running MiXCR on the PCR reads. The data contain around 680,000 distinct CDR3 sequences, approximately 17% of them seen just once; the ten biggest clones take up over 0.95%. This TCR was sampled from a human donor who donated a stem cell graft to a child with acute myeloid leukemia. The chain couples TRBV5-1 to TRBJ1-1; the D gene is possibly TRBD1 (5 bases). This specimen consisted of PBMCs from the stem cell graft donor, obtained from the stem cell graft. The CDR3 sequence: CASSGESGTDEAFF. The CDR3 DNA sequence: TGCGCCAGCAGCGGAGAATCCGGGACCGATGAAGCTTTCTTT.